The 14 T cell receptor beta chains below were found in one sample sequenced in a study of CD8+ T cells in alopecia areata. cDNA serving as the sequencing template came from extracted, reverse transcribed RNA. Sequencing used immunoSEQ multiplex PCR; TCRdb keeps in-frame clones, though not all of them. The sample lists about 12,000 clones, about 60% occurring once. Alopecia areata patients provided lesional scalp punch biopsies and peripheral blood. Sample: skin. These receptors originate from a human donor with alopecia areata.

The genes are TRBV10-1 and TRBJ2-7; D remains ambiguous. The CDR3 extends over 13 amino acids. Trimming removed 3 bases from V and 3 bases from J, with 9 bases in between. CDR1 WNHNN and CDR2 SYGVQD come from the germline V gene (reference sequence). The CDR3: CASSERASYEQYF. Written as DNA, the CDR3 is TGCGCCAGCAGTGAAAGGGCCAGCTACGAGCAGTACTTC.

The chain has TRBV14 and TRBJ2-7; 9 bases are shared with TRBD1. The V segment lost 6 bases and the J segment 4 bases; nucleotides outside the gene matches: 13. Germline CDR1 and CDR2: SGHDN and FVKESK. This CDR3 is 16 amino acids long. Here the CDR3 DNA reads TGTGCCAGCAGTCGCTTGGCTTGGGGGACAGGGTACGAGCAGTACTTC. Translating gives CASSRLAWGTGYEQYF. Complete variable domain (other parts from reference TRBV14 and TRBJ2-7): EAGVTQFPSHSVIEKGQTVTLRCDPISGHDNLYWYRRVMGKEIKFLLHFVKESKQDESGMPNNRFLAERTGGTYSTLKVQPAELEDSGVYFCASSRLAWGTGYEQYFGPGTRLTVT.

The CDR3 nucleotides are TGTGCCAGCAGCCCGGGACTAGCGGGGGATACGCAGTATTTT. Residues: CASSPGLAGDTQYF. The J gene is TRBJ2-3, the V gene TRBV7-8; 13 bases match TRBD2. The CDR3 is 14 amino acids. Trimming took 5 bases from V and 6 from J; bases not matched to a gene: 2. Looked up from germline, CDR1 is SGHVS and CDR2 is FQNEAQ.

The chain joins TRBV27 to TRBJ1-1; 10 bases fit TRBD1. This CDR3 contains 14 residues. Germline CDR1 reads MNHEY; CDR2 reads SMNVEV (reference sequence). J gave up 6 bases and V 5 bases, and 6 bases lay outside the gene matches. The CDR3 sequence is CASSPGTGAAEAFF. The CDR3 DNA follows: TGTGCCAGCAGTCCCGGGACAGGGGCAGCTGAAGCTTTCTTT.

The V gene is TRBV4-2, the J gene TRBJ2-3; no definite D call. This CDR3 has 13 amino acids. Germline CDR1 LGHNA, CDR2 YNFKEQ. Deletions cut 4 bases from V and 7 bases from J, with 12 bases between. CDR3 coding DNA: TGTGCCAGCAGCCCTCCTAACCTAAATACGCAGTATTTT. Encoded protein: CASSPPNLNTQYF.

This clone was seen a few times. This chain connects TRBV19 to TRBJ2-3; D unresolved. Looked up from germline, CDR1 is LNHDA and CDR2 is SQIVND (reference sequence). The V gene lost 5 bases and the J gene lost 3 bases, with 18 bases spanning the gap. The CDR3 has 16 residues. In DNA, the CDR3 is TGTGCCAGTAGTTCGGTTGCAGCGTGGAGAACAGATACGCAGTATTTT. Translating gives CASSSVAAWRTDTQYF.

The V call is TRBV5-1, the J call TRBJ2-1; D unclear. Trimming pared 2 bases from V and 8 bases from J, leaving 11 bases between. Germline CDR1 is SGHRS and CDR2 is YFSETQ. There are 13 residues in the CDR3. CDR3 sequence reads: CASSFIGLDEQFF. CDR3 nucleotide sequence: TGCGCCAGCAGCTTTATCGGGCTTGATGAGCAGTTCTTC.

This clone showed up just once. J is TRBJ2-7 and V is TRBV7-9, with D perhaps TRBD2 (6 bases). Germline V gene data show CDR1 as SEHNR and CDR2 as FQNEAQ (reference sequence). Trimming took off 5 bases at V and 6 bases at J, with 17 bases between the two ends. The CDR3 loop spans 14 amino acids. The CDR3 sequence: CASSHPERVPEQYF. Here the CDR3 DNA reads TGTGCCAGCAGCCACCCGGAGCGGGTGCCCGAGCAGTACTTC.

This clone turned up a few times. The chain joins TRBV6-5 to TRBJ2-1, with 8 bases identical to TRBD2. CDR1 and CDR2 (germline): MNHEY, SVGAGI. CDR3 length equals 16 residues. J gave up 8 bases and V 4 bases, and 13 bases lay outside the gene matches. The CDR3 loop is CASSSGGRSGSYEQFF. CDR3 nucleotides: TGTGCCAGCAGTTCTGGCGGGAGGTCTGGCTCGTATGAGCAGTTCTTC.

This clone was detected once. The V and J genes are TRBV6-1 and TRBJ2-1; tentative D call: TRBD1 (5 bases). Germline V gene data show CDR1 as MNHNS and CDR2 as SASEGT. The CDR3 has 15 residues. V was shortened by 1 base and J by 6 bases, with 13 bases between the two germline ends. CDR3 residues: CASSEEPLRVNEQFF. The CDR3 DNA sequence: TGTGCCAGCAGTGAAGAACCCCTCAGGGTCAATGAGCAGTTCTTC.

This clone has just a few counts. J is TRBJ2-7 and V is TRBV5-1; 7 nucleotides line up with TRBD2. Germline lookup yields CDR1 SGHRS and CDR2 YFSETQ. This CDR3 contains 18 residues. The V segment lost 0 bases and the J segment 2 bases; nucleotides outside the gene matches: 14. The CDR3 region is CASSLANGLAALTYEQYF. The CDR3 DNA follows: TGCGCCAGCAGCTTGGCCAACGGGCTAGCGGCCTTAACCTACGAGCAGTACTTC. Full variable domain (remainder filled in from reference TRBV5-1 and TRBJ2-7): KAGVTQTPRYLIKTRGQQVTLSCSPISGHRSVSWYQQTPGQGLQFLFEYFSETQRNKGNFPGRFSGRQFSNSRSEMNVSTLELGDSALYLCASSLANGLAALTYEQYFGPGTRLTVT.

The CDR3 spells CASSYHRGGTTYEQYF. Here the CDR3 DNA reads TGTGCCAGCAGTTACCATCGGGGGGGTACTACCTACGAGCAGTACTTC. This rearrangement joins TRBV6-5 to TRBJ2-7, with TRBD2 matching 8 bases. The CDR3 covers 16 residues. V lost 2 bases, J lost 2 bases, and 8 bases stayed unmatched. The germline gives CDR1 MNHEY, CDR2 SVGAGI.

This clone was recorded once. V gene TRBV29-1 combines with J gene TRBJ2-1, with D unresolved. Deletions cut 3 bases from V and 3 bases from J, with 6 bases between. This CDR3 has 12 amino acids. Germline V gene sequence: CDR1 SQVTM, CDR2 ANQGSEA. The CDR3 spells CSVDSSYNEQFF. The CDR3 nucleotides read TGCAGCGTTGATTCCAGCTACAATGAGCAGTTCTTC.

V is TRBV2 and J is TRBJ2-2; no reliable D call. The CDR3 length is 15 residues. V gave up 0 bases and J gave up 1 base, with 6 bases separating them. In germline, CDR1 is SNHLY, CDR2 FYNNEI. CDR3 DNA: TGTGCCAGCAGTGAAGCGGGCTGGAACACCGGGGAGCTGTTTTTT. It translates to CASSEAGWNTGELFF.